The rows below give T cell receptor beta chains drawn from one sample of a study of Japanese encephalitis immunity and Zika vaccine responses. TCRdb reprocessed the 5' RACE reads via MiXCR and lists one record per CDR3 protein. The table lists fewer than 2,000 distinct CDR3 sequences, less than 6.5% of them singletons. The source was antigen-activated CD4+ T cells from blood, cultured, collected during a Zika inactivated vaccine study. Source of these receptors: an adult woman who received an inactivated Zika virus vaccine. The CDR3 runs from the conserved cysteine through the conserved F or W. Fields, in order: CDR3 DNA, CDR3 protein, D gene, J gene, clone size, CDR3 length, V gene. A D gene is named only where the DNA matches it firmly. Clone size appears in some rows only: once, few, many, or a class for an expanded clone.

TGCGCCAGCAGCCAAGTAACCGGGGTCGAGAACACTGAAGCTTTCTTT CASSQVTGVENTEAFF NA TRBJ1-1 medium-sized 16 TRBV4-3
TGTGCCAGCAGAGGGAACACCGGGGAGCTGTTTTTT CASRGNTGELFF NA TRBJ2-2 many 12 TRBV6-2/TRBV6-3
TGCGCCAGCGGCGAAGCGGGGGGGTACAATGAGCAGTTCTTC CASGEAGGYNEQFF TRBD2 TRBJ2-1 few 14 TRBV5-1
TGTGCCAGCAGTAGACGGGACTATGGCTACACCTTC CASSRRDYGYTF NA TRBJ1-2 NA 12 TRBV6-2/TRBV6-3
TGTGCCAGCAGTCAGACAGGACAAGAGACCCAGTACTTC CASSQTGQETQYF NA TRBJ2-5 many 13 TRBV12-3/TRBV12-4
TGCGCCAGCAGCCAAGCCGGGGGGGGGGCCGAGCAGTTCTTC CASSQAGGGAEQFF TRBD2 TRBJ2-1 large 14 TRBV4-3
TGTGCCAGCAGCCGCCGGGAGCACACCGGGGAGCTGTTTTTT CASSRREHTGELFF NA TRBJ2-2 many 14 TRBV5-6
TGCGCCAGCAGCTTGGCGGGACAGGGGGGAGGAGATACGCAGTATTTT CASSLAGQGGGDTQYF TRBD1 TRBJ2-3 medium-sized 16 TRBV5-1
TGCGCCAGCAGCCAAGTCGCAGGGAGAGAGACCCAGCACTTC CASSQVAGRETQHF NA TRBJ2-5 NA 14 TRBV4-3
TGTGCCAGCTCACCGGTTACTTATGAAGCTTTCTTT CASSPVTYEAFF NA TRBJ1-1 many 12 TRBV18
TGTGACAGAAGCGTAGCCCCGGACGGCTATGGCTACACCTTC CDRSVAPDGYGYTF NA TRBJ1-2 NA 14 TRBV9
TGTGCCAGCAGCTTAGAGGGTACGGGCGGCGGCACAGATACGCAGTATTTT CASSLEGTGGGTDTQYF NA TRBJ2-3 NA 17 TRBV7-2
TGTGCCAGCAGCCCCAAGGGACTAACCCCAGATACGCAGTATTTT CASSPKGLTPDTQYF TRBD2 TRBJ2-3 large 15 TRBV5-6
TGTGCCAGCTCGAGGGACAGGGGTTCCTACGAGCAGTACTTC CASSRDRGSYEQYF TRBD1 TRBJ2-7 medium-sized 14 TRBV18
TGTGCCAGCAGCAGGGGACCTCAAGAGACCCAGTACTTC CASSRGPQETQYF NA TRBJ2-5 many 13 TRBV12-3/TRBV12-4
TGTGCCAGCATCAGTAGAGCTTGGGCGAATGAAAAACTGTTTTTT CASISRAWANEKLFF NA TRBJ1-4 large 15 TRBV6-1
TGTGCCAGCAGTTTAATTGGGGCCAACAATCAGCCCCAGCATTTT CASSLIGANNQPQHF NA TRBJ1-5 medium-sized 15 TRBV28
TGCGCCAGCAGCTATTCGGGGACAGGTACCTACGAGCAGTACTTC CASSYSGTGTYEQYF TRBD1 TRBJ2-7 medium-sized 15 TRBV4-3
TGTGCCAGCAGTTTTGGGACAGGGAGACTTGCTAACTATGGCTACACCTTC CASSFGTGRLANYGYTF TRBD1 TRBJ1-2 NA 17 TRBV28
TGTGCCAGCAGTTCCCAGGGGCCCTTCTCCTACGAGCAGTACTTC CASSSQGPFSYEQYF NA TRBJ2-7 many 15 TRBV27
TGTGCCAGCAGCCGGACACCTGACTCCTACAATGAGCAGTTCTTC CASSRTPDSYNEQFF NA TRBJ2-1 few 15 TRBV7-2
TGTGCCAGCAGTTTGGGGGATCAGGAAGAGACCCAGTACTTC CASSLGDQEETQYF NA TRBJ2-5 large 14 TRBV12-3/TRBV12-4
TGCGCCAGCAGTGAGTTCGGGGTAACTAATGAAAAACTGTTTTTT CASSEFGVTNEKLFF NA TRBJ1-4 large 15 TRBV10-2
TGTGCCGTTTGGGACGGGTTCTTCGAGCAGTACTTC CAVWDGFFEQYF NA TRBJ2-7 few 12 TRBV10-3
TGTGCCACCAGTCCCGACATAGCCTACAATGAGCAGTTCTTC CATSPDIAYNEQFF NA TRBJ2-1 many 14 TRBV24-1
TGTGCCAGCTTGTCCTTTGGACAGGGGGCAAACACCATATATTTT CASLSFGQGANTIYF TRBD1 TRBJ1-3 NA 15 TRBV7-8
TGTGCCAGCAGCCCGAGTACAGGGACACAGCGCAACTATGGCTACACCTTC CASSPSTGTQRNYGYTF NA TRBJ1-2 once 17 TRBV5-6
TGTGCCAGCACCGGACAGGCGAGCGGGGAGCTGTTTTTT CASTGQASGELFF TRBD1 TRBJ2-2 many 13 TRBV2
TGCGCCAGCAGCCAGGACAAGCGGGGACCCACAGATACGCAGTATTTT CASSQDKRGPTDTQYF TRBD2 TRBJ2-3 many 16 TRBV4-3
TGTGCCAGCAGCGGGACAGCGAACACCGGGGAGCTGTTTTTT CASSGTANTGELFF NA TRBJ2-2 NA 14 TRBV9
TGCGCCAGCAGCCAAGGGGGCTCAGGGGGCGGCACAGATACGCAGTATTTT CASSQGGSGGGTDTQYF TRBD1 TRBJ2-3 many 17 TRBV4-3
TGTGCCAGCAGTGAAAGTCGGCAGGGGCAGCCCCAGCATTTT CASSESRQGQPQHF NA TRBJ1-5 medium-sized 14 TRBV2
TGTGCCAGCAGCTCGACAGGGAGCTATGGCTACACCTTC CASSSTGSYGYTF TRBD1 TRBJ1-2 many 13 TRBV7-2
TGTGCCAGCAGTTTTGGTGGCGCGGGGGGTTCCGAGCAGTACTTC CASSFGGAGGSEQYF TRBD2 TRBJ2-7 large 15 TRBV12-3/TRBV12-4
TGTGCCAGCAGCCGTTACCGTGAGCAGTTCTTC CASSRYREQFF NA TRBJ2-1 many 11 TRBV11-2
TGCGCCAGCAGCTTGGACGGGGGCACTGAAGCTTTCTTT CASSLDGGTEAFF NA TRBJ1-1 NA 13 TRBV5-1
TGTGCCAGCAGTCCCGACAGGGTTTCAACTGAAGCTTTCTTT CASSPDRVSTEAFF TRBD1 TRBJ1-1 few 14 TRBV6-2/TRBV6-3
TGTGCCAGCAGCCAAGGACAGGCTGGGCCCCAGCATTTT CASSQGQAGPQHF NA TRBJ1-5 NA 13 TRBV14
TGTGCCAGCAGTGAACGCCGGGACAGGGGGATCCACGGGGAGCTGTTTTTT CASSERRDRGIHGELFF TRBD1 TRBJ2-2 few 17 TRBV25-1
TGTGCCAGCAGCCGGGACAGAACCTACGAGCAGTACTTC CASSRDRTYEQYF TRBD1 TRBJ2-7 many 13 TRBV27
TGTGCCAGTAGATCAGGGATCTCCTACAATGAGCAGTTCTTC CASRSGISYNEQFF NA TRBJ2-1 few 14 TRBV19
TGTGCCAGCAGCTTAGGGTCAGGGGGGGACACTGAAGCTTTCTTT CASSLGSGGDTEAFF TRBD1 TRBJ1-1 few 15 TRBV7-9
TGTGCCATCAGTTTTAGTCGGAACACTGAAGCTTTCTTT CAISFSRNTEAFF NA TRBJ1-1 many 13 TRBV10-3
TGCAGCGGGATCGGGGGGTACTCCTACGAGCAGTACTTC CSGIGGYSYEQYF TRBD2 TRBJ2-7 medium-sized 13 TRBV29-1
TGTGCCAGCAGCTTGACAGGGGGTATGAACACTGAAGCTTTCTTT CASSLTGGMNTEAFF TRBD1 TRBJ1-1 few 15 TRBV7-2
TGTGCCAGCAGCTTAGAAGAGGTTACGCAGTATTTT CASSLEEVTQYF NA TRBJ2-3 medium-sized 12 TRBV11-2
TGTGCCAGCCTACGACAGGGGAACTCCTACGAGCAGTACTTC CASLRQGNSYEQYF TRBD1 TRBJ2-7 few 14 TRBV7-2
TGTGCCAGCAGCGTGACAGGGGGAGAAGCTAACTATGGCTACACCTTC CASSVTGGEANYGYTF TRBD1 TRBJ1-2 NA 16 TRBV5-5
TGTGCCAGCAGCGATCGGACAGGGGGCAACACTGAAGCTTTCTTT CASSDRTGGNTEAFF TRBD1 TRBJ1-1 many 15 TRBV5-6
TGTGCCAGCAGCCTAGCCCAGGGGGGAACTAATGAAAAACTGTTTTTT CASSLAQGGTNEKLFF TRBD1 TRBJ1-4 many 16 TRBV6-1
TGTGCCAGCAGTTGGGGAAAGAACACTGAAGCTTTCTTT CASSWGKNTEAFF NA TRBJ1-1 few 13 TRBV12-3/TRBV12-4
TGCGCCAGCAGCCCCGTTGTCTCTGAGAGGGGAAGAGGCTACACCTTC CASSPVVSERGRGYTF NA TRBJ1-2 few 16 TRBV5-1
TGTGCCAGCACCAGGGACAGGGGGATCGATGGCTACACCTTC CASTRDRGIDGYTF TRBD1 TRBJ1-2 NA 14 TRBV6-1
TGCGCCAGCAGCAATTATACGTTCTTCGGCCGGGACAGAAAAAATCAGCCCCAGCATTTT CASSNYTFFGRDRKNQPQHF TRBD1 TRBJ1-5 NA 20 TRBV4-3
TGCAGTTCAAGGCCGGCGGGGGGGCCCCTTGAGCAGTTCTTC CSSRPAGGPLEQFF TRBD2 TRBJ2-1 NA 14 TRBV20-1
TGTGCCAGCAGTCTTACGTCACAGGGGCTTGAAGCTTTCTTT CASSLTSQGLEAFF TRBD1 TRBJ1-1 NA 14 TRBV7-2
TGTGCCAGCAGTCTCCGGGGGACCCAGACGGAGCAGTTCTTC CASSLRGTQTEQFF NA TRBJ2-1 many 14 TRBV6-5
TGCGCCAGCAGCCAGGTCCAGGGGGGTGGAGAAGCTTTCTTT CASSQVQGGGEAFF TRBD1 TRBJ1-1 large 14 TRBV4-3